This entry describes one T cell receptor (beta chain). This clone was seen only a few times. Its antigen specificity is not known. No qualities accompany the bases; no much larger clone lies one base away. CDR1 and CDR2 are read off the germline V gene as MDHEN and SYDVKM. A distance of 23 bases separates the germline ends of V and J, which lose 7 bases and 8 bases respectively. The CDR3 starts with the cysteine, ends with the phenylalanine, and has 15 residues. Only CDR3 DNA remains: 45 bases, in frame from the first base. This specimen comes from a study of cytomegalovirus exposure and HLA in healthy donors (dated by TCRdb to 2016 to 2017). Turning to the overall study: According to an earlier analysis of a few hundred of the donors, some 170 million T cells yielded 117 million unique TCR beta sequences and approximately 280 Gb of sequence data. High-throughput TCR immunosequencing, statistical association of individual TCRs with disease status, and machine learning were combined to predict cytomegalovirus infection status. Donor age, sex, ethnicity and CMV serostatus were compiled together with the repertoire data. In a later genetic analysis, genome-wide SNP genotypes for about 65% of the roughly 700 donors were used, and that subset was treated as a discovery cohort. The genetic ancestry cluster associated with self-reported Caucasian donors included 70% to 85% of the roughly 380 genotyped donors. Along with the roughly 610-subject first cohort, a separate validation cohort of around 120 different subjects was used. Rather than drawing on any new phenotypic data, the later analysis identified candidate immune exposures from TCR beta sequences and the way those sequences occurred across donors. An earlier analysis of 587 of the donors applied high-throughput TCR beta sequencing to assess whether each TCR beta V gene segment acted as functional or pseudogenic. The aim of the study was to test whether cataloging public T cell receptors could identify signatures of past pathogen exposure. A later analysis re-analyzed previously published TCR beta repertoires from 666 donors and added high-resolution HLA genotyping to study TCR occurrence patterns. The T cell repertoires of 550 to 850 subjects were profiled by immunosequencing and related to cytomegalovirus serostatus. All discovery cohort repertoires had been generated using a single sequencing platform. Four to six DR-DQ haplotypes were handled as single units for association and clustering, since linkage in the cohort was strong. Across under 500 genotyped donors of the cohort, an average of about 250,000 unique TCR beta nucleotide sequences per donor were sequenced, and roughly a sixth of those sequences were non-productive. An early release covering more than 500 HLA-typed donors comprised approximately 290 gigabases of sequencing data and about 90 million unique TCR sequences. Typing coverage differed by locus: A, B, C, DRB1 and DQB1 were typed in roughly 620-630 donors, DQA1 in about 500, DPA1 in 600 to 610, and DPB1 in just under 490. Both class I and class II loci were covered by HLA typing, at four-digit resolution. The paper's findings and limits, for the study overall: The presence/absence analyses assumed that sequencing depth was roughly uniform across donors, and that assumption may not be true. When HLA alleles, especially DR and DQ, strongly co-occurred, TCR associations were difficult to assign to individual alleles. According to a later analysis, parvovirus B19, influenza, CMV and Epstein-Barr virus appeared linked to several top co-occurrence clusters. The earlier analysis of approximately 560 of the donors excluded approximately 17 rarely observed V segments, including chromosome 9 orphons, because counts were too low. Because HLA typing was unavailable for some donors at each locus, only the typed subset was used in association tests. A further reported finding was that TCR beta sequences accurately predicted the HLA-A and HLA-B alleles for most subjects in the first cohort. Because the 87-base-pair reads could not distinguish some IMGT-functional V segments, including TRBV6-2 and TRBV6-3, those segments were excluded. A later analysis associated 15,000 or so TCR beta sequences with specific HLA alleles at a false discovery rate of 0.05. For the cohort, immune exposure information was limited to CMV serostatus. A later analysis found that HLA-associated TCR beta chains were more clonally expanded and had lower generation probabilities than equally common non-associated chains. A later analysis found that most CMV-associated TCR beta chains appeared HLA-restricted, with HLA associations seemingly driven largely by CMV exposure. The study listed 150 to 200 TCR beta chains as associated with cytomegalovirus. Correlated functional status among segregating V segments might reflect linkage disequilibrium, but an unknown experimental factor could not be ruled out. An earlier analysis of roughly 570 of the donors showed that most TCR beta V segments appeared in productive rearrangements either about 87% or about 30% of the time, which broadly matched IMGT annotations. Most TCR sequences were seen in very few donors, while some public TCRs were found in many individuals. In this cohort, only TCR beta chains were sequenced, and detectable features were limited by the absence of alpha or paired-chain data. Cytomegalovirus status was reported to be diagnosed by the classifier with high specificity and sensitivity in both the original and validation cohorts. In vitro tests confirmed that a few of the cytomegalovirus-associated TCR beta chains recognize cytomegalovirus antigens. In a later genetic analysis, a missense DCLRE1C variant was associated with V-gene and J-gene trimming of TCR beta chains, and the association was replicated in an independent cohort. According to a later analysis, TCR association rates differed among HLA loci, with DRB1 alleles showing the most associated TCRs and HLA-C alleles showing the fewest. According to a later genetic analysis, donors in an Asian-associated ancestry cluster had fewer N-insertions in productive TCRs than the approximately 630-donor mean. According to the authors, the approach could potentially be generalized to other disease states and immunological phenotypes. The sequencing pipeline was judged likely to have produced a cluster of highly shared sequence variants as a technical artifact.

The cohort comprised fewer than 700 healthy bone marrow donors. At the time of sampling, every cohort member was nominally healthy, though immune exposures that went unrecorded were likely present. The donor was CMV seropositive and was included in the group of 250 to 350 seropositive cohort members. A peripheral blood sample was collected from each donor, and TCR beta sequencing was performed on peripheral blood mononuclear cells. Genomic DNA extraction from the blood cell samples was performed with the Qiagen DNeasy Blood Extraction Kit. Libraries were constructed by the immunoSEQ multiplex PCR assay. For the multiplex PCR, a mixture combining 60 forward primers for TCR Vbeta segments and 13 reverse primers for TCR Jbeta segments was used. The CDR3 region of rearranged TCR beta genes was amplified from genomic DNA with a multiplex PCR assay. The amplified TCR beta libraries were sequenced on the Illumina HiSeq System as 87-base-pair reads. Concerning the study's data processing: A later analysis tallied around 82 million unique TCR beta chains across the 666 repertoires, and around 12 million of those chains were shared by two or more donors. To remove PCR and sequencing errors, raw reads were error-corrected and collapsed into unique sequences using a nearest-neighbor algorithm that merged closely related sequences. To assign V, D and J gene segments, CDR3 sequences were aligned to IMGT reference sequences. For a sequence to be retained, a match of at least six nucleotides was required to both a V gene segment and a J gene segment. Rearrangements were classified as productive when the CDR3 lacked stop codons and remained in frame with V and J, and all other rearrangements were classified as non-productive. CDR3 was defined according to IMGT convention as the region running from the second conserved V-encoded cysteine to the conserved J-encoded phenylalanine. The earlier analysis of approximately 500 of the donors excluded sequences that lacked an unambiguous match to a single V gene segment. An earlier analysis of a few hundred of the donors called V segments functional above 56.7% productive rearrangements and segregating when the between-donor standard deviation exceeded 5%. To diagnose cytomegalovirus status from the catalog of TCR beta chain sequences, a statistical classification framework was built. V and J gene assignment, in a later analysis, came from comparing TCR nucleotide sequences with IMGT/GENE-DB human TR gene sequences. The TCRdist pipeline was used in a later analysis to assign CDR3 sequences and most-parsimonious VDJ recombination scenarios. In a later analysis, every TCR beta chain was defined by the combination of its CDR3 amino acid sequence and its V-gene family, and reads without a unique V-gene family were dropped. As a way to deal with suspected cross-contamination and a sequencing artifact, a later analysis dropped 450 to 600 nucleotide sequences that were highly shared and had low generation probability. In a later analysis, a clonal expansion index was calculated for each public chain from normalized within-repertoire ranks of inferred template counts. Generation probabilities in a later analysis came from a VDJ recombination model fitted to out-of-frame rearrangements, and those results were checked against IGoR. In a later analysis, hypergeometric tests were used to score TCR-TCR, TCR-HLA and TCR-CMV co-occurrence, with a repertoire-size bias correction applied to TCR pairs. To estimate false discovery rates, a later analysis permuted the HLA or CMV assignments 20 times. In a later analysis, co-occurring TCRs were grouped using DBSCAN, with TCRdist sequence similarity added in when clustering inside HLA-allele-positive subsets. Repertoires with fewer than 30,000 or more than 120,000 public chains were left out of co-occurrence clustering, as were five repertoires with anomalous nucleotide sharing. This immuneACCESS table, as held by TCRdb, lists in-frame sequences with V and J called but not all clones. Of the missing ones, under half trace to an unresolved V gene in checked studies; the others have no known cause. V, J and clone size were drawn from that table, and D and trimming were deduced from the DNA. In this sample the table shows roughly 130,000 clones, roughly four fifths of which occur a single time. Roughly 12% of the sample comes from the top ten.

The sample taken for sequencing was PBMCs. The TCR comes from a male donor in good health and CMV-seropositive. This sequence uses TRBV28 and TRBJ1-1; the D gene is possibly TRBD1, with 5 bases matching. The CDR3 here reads CASIPGGTGGSEAFF. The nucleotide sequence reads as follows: TGTGCCAGCATCCCCGGGGGGACCGGTGGGTCGGAAGCTTTCTTT.